The T cell receptor (beta chain) described here comes from a study of control samples from healthy donors and cancer patients. From germline, CDR1 is SGHRS and CDR2 YFSETQ. Trimming removed 0 bases at V and 0 bases at J, with 1 base between. The CDR3 length is 14 residues. Profiling relied on immunoSEQ multiplex PCR, and the TCRdb table lists in-frame clones only, not all of them. The repertoire holds 90,000 to 130,000 clones, with about 80% as singletons. The chain links TRBV5-1 to TRBJ2-6; D is uncertain. The origin of this receptor is a man aged 18 to 30 in good health. Sequenced: blood. The CDR3 region is CASSLDSGANVLTF. As DNA, the CDR3 is TGCGCCAGCAGCTTGGACTCTGGGGCCAACGTCCTGACTTTC.